The clone carrying this T cell receptor (beta chain) came up many times. The sample is drawn from a study of metastatic and nonmetastatic thyroid tumors. Thyroid surgery took place with no prior treatment in any patient. There are 20 residues in the CDR3. Unmatched junction bases numbered 17, after V lost 3 bases and J lost 0 bases. Through MiXCR, TCRdb re-clonotyped the PCR reads. This sample carries tens of thousands of clones, 10% to 15% of them seen once, and the ten largest clones take approximately 4.9%. The sequence came from a female donor with papillary thyroid cancer or a benign thyroid nodule (not recorded which). Some clones in this sample may be carry-over from other donors' samples. Sequencing was carried out using blood. The J gene is TRBJ1-5, the V gene TRBV12-3 or TRBV12-4, with 7 bases aligning to TRBD1. In nucleotides, the CDR3 is TGTGCCAGCAGTTTTAGGCCGTGGGGACAGCTATCATATAGCAATCAGCCCCAGCATTTT. This codes for CASSFRPWGQLSYSNQPQHF.